The clone carrying this TCR beta chain was seen a few times. The antigen is not known. TCRdb re-derived calls from the 5' RACE reads in MiXCR, one entry per CDR3 protein. The sample has hundreds of thousands of distinct CDR3 sequences; roughly 15% are singletons. These data belong to a study of T-cell memory formation after mild COVID-19. For the study at large: TCR clusters largely stayed donor specific. The study's findings and limits: There were some responding clones in pre-infection memory, which suggested that cross-reactive memory had joined.

V was shortened by 0 bases and J by 0 bases, with 9 bases between the two germline ends. Germline CDR1 reads SGHRS; CDR2 reads YFSETQ. The CDR3 extends over 15 amino acids. Sequenced sample: PBMCs or a T cell subset sorted from them (not recorded which). The chain joins TRBV5-1 to TRBJ1-2; D not resolved. This clonotype was obtained from a man aged 18 to 29 who had mild COVID-19 (a few samples of this study predate the infection). Cell type and time point are not known. CDR3 nucleotides: TGCGCCAGCAGCTTGGTTCCAGACCCTAACTATGGCTACACCTTC. Protein product: CASSLVPDPNYGYTF.